This entry concerns a single T cell receptor beta chain. What it recognizes is unknown. UMI-labeled 5' RACE TRB cDNA libraries were prepared from the cells. TCRdb reprocessed the 5' RACE reads, with one entry per CDR3 protein and no DNA. The sample totals 90,000 to 100,000 distinct CDR3 sequences. The record originates from a study of CXCR3-negative and CXCR3-positive naive CD8 T cells. Findings of the study overall: CXCR3-positive naive cells carried more hydrophobic TRB CDR3s than CXCR3-negative ones.

This clonotype was obtained from a human donor in good health. Some clones in this sample may be carry-over from other donors' samples. The sequenced material came from naive CXCR3+ CD8+ T cells from blood. Described subset: CD45RO-CCR7+CD27+CD95- naive CD8+ T cells expressing CXCR3 (TNR3+).

The CDR3 sequence is CSVRNLIKDRGRDTEAFF. V is TRBV29-1 and J is TRBJ1-1; no DNA is available, so the TRBD1 call from TCRdb remains unchecked. CDR3 length: 18 residues. Per the germline V gene, CDR1 is SQVTM and CDR2 is ANQGSEA.